This note documents a single TCR beta chain sequence. The data derive from a study of cytomegalovirus exposure and HLA in healthy donors. This PCR relied on a set of 60 Vbeta primers and 13 Jbeta primers. TCRdb keeps only in-frame clones here, not all; method: immunoSEQ multiplex PCR. Here the sample spans around 92,000 clones, about three quarters being singletons. This clonotype was obtained from a human donor in good health. The sample consisted of PBMCs.

The CDR3 DNA reads TGTGCCAGCAGCTCCGGACTAGCGGGGGAGGCCCAGTACTTC. Translating it yields CASSSGLAGEAQYF. J is TRBJ2-5 and V is TRBV7-6, with TRBD2 matching over 13 bases. Germline V CDR1 and CDR2: SGHVS, FNYEAQ. The junction had 5 bases not matched to a gene; V was cut back by 4 bases and J by 9 bases. The CDR3 extends over 14 amino acids.